This TCR beta chain stems from a study of blood T cell repertoires in COVID-19. For the study at large: T cells, B-cell-depleted T cells, or PBMCs provided the cDNA or gDNA that served as material.

The CDR3 has 15 residues. With V trimmed by 7 bases and J by 0 bases, 5 bases remained unmatched. From germline, CDR1 is MNHEY and CDR2 SMNVEV (reference sequence). In the original analysis: Reference gene primer amplification gave nucleated cell count estimates. TCRdb keeps only in-frame clones here, not all; method: immunoSEQ multiplex PCR. The V and J calls and clone size come from that table; D and trimming were worked out from the DNA. The sample consists of some 230,000 clones, about 80% of them appearing once. This chain joins TRBV27 and TRBJ2-4; 8 bases agree with TRBD2. What was sequenced was peripheral blood. The source of this sequence is a woman aged 25 to 45 who had recovered from COVID-19. CDR3 nucleotides: TGTGCCAGCACAGCGGGAGCCTTAGCCAAAAACATTCAGTACTTC. It encodes CASTAGALAKNIQYF.